A single sample gave rise to the 8 T cell receptor beta chains below, sequenced in a study of cytomegalovirus exposure and HLA in healthy donors. Primers: 60 Vbeta forward and 13 Jbeta reverse. Profiled with immunoSEQ multiplex PCR; TCRdb holds only in-frame clones, not every one. The profile shows some 170,000 clones, nearly 80% of them singletons. Sequenced material: PBMCs. Every receptor here comes from a man aged 40-55 years in good health and CMV-seropositive.

The chain uses TRBV11-2 and TRBJ2-1; TRBD2 agrees at 11 bases. Germline V gives CDR1 SGHAT, CDR2 FQNNGV. This CDR3 spans 16 amino acids. V lost 3 bases, J lost 6 bases, and 7 bases stayed unmatched. CDR3 loop: CASSFVAGGRANEQFF. For the CDR3, the DNA is TGTGCCAGCAGCTTCGTAGCGGGAGGGCGGGCCAATGAGCAGTTCTTC.

J is TRBJ2-2 and V is TRBV25-1, with 7 bases that match TRBD2. V shed 4 bases, J shed 3 bases, and the junction held 11 bases outside the gene matches. CDR3 size: 17 residues. CDR1 is MGHDK and CDR2 is SYGVNS in the germline V gene. CDR3 protein: CASSVPLGGPHTGELFF. The CDR3 DNA reads TGTGCCAGCAGTGTCCCCCTGGGAGGGCCGCACACCGGGGAGCTGTTTTTT.

This chain uses TRBV28 with TRBJ1-2; TRBD1 agrees at 9 bases. The CDR3 sequence is 14 residues long. J was trimmed by 4 bases and V by 6 bases; bases with no gene match: 6. CDR1 and CDR2 (germline): MDHEN, SYDVKM. The CDR3 DNA reads as TGTGCCAGCAGACACCCGGACAGGGGCTATGGCTACACCTTC. Translating it yields CASRHPDRGYGYTF.

This chain links TRBV11-3 with TRBJ2-5, with a possible D match to TRBD2 (6 bases). The V gene lost 2 bases and the J gene lost 5 bases, with 15 bases spanning the gap. The CDR3 is made up of 15 amino acids. CDR1 and CDR2 from the germline V gene are SGHNT and YENEEA. The CDR3 sequence is CASSLWGTGGETQYF. The CDR3 region has the DNA TGTGCCAGCAGCTTATGGGGGACTGGCGGGGAGACCCAGTACTTC.

This chain uses TRBV2 with TRBJ1-2; the match to TRBD1 covers 11 bases. Germline-derived CDR1 and CDR2 are SNHLY and FYNNEI. The CDR3 totals 16 residues. After removal of 5 bases from V and 3 bases from J, the junction contained 8 bases not matched to a gene. DNA for the CDR3: TGTGCCAGCAGTCTATATCCGGGACAGGGGGACTATGGCTACACCTTC. It translates to CASSLYPGQGDYGYTF.

The chain couples TRBV19 to TRBJ2-5; 9 positions agree with TRBD1. V was pared by 8 bases and J by 10 bases, with 5 bases of the junction left unmatched. The CDR3 contains 11 residues. CDR1 and CDR2 from the germline V gene are LNHDA and SQIVND (reference sequence). CDR3 DNA: TGTGCCAGTGGGGACAGGGTCGACCAGTACTTC. Amino acids: CASGDRVDQYF.

This clone was observed a few times. The chain has TRBV2 and TRBJ1-1; 7 nucleotides match TRBD1. The CDR3 is made up of 15 amino acids. Germline V gives CDR1 SNHLY, CDR2 FYNNEI. Trimming at V came to 9 bases and at J to 4 bases, leaving 14 bases not matched to a gene. The CDR3 DNA reads TGTGCCAGGGAAGGGGGGCAGGGGGGAGCCACTGAAGCTTTCTTT. Its protein product is CAREGGQGGATEAFF. The complete variable domain, with remaining parts taken from reference TRBV2 and TRBJ1-1, reads EPEVTQTPSHQVTQMGQEVILRCVPISNHLYFYWYRQILGQKVEFLVSFYNNEISEKSEIFDDQFSVERPDGSNFTLKIRSTKLEDSAMYFCAREGGQGGATEAFFGQGTRLTVV.

Notes on this clone: The junction differs from germline at one of its ends, possibly a read error. The rearrangement links TRBV7-9 to TRBJ1-4; 8 bases are a match to TRBD1. CDR3 size: 16 residues. Per the germline V gene, CDR1 is SEHNR and CDR2 is FQNEAQ (reference sequence). This chain's CDR3 is CSSSLQGAGGIEKLFF. In DNA, the CDR3 is TGTTCCAGCAGCCTCCAGGGGGCAGGTGGGATTGAAAAACTGTTTTTT.